This T cell receptor beta chain was documented in a study of CXCR3-negative and CXCR3-positive naive CD8 T cells (dated by TCRdb to 2018 to 2020). A note on the overall study: Approximately 130 million TRB reads were obtained in total, roughly 1.5 +/- 0.3 million reads per library. The diversity and physicochemical repertoire analyses included some 11 donors pooled from two independent experiments. For the TRBV-TRBJ cluster analysis, the naive subsets came from 5 or 6 donors, while the memory cells came from 3 donors.

Its frequency places this clonotype as medium-sized (0.01 to 0.1%); no count is recorded. Its specific antigen is unknown. The sequencer listed for this sample is NextSeq 550. The Human TCR Profiling Kit (MiLaboratory) was used to prepare UMI-labeled 5' RACE TRB cDNA libraries. cDNA synthesis used the entire amount of extracted RNA, and PCR amplification then used the entire amount of cDNA produced. The libraries were made side by side, with each library going through the same number of PCR cycles. In the original analysis: About 53,000 +/- 9,400 unique UMI-labeled TRB cDNA molecules per library were extracted with MIGEC and MiXCR, with at least two reads per UMI required. Each library averaged 40,000 +/- 10,000 functional in-frame TRB CDR3 nucleotide clonotypes without stop codons. After downsampling to 5000 UMI-labeled TRB molecules per sample, diversity metrics, including normalized Shannon-Wiener and Chao1, were computed in VDJtools. VDJtools was used to calculate clonotype-size-weighted physicochemical properties of the central five CDR3 residues, namely interaction energy, strength, volume and Kidera factor 4. TCRdb reprocessed the reads into one record per CDR3 protein sequence, lacking DNA. What appears here as the V and J calls and clone size reflects TCRdb's work, not the paper's. The sample table records 70,000 to 95,000 distinct CDR3 sequences. The ten largest clones take up around 1.7% of the sample.

Each CD8+ T cell subset was flow-sorted in triplicate, and some 300,000 cells per subset were placed directly into RLT lysis buffer. To exclude memory contaminants, naive CD8+ T cells were stringently defined as CD45RO-CCR7+CD27+CD95-. Standard density gradient centrifugation was used to isolate peripheral blood mononuclear cells from buffy coats. A FACSAria III was used to flow-sort naive CXCR3-negative and CXCR3-positive CD8+ T cells. Total RNA was extracted from sorted cells with an RNeasy Mini Kit. The germline V gene yields MNHNS for CDR1 and SASEGT for CDR2. There are 18 amino acids in the CDR3, from cysteine to phenylalanine inclusive. The coding DNA is unavailable. What the study reported, not specific to this receptor: Freshly isolated PBMCs were used for most assays because CXCR3 expression partially decreased after cryopreservation. Both naive subsets had comparably high repertoire diversity, while memory CD8+ T cells had much lower repertoire diversity. TRB CDR3s from CXCR3-positive naive cells showed higher hydrophobicity (lower Kidera factor 4), lower energy, and higher strength and volume indices than CXCR3-negative naive cells. Naive CXCR3-negative and CXCR3-positive cells from the same donor showed similar TRBV-TRBJ usage, whereas memory cells showed distinct patterns. Because surface CD5, which is linked to self-reactivity in mice, was comparable between the naive subsets, TCR interaction strength was also inferred from the physicochemical properties of TRB CDR3s.

This sequence was found in a human donor in good health. Some clones in this sample may be carry-over from other donors' samples. Sequencing used naive CXCR3- CD8+ T cells from blood. Explained via the paper, the cell subset or site label denotes: CD45RO-CCR7+CD27+CD95- naive CD8+ T cells lacking CXCR3 (TNR3-). This receptor chain uses TRBV6-1 and TRBJ2-1; TCRdb's D call, TRBD2, is unchecked because there is no DNA. This receptor has the CDR3 CASSEGFGASGPYNEQFF.